This TCR beta chain was sequenced during a study of CD8+ T cells in alopecia areata. Study context: Treated individuals took tofacitinib by mouth, 5 to 10 mg twice daily.

Broader study findings: Persistence during tofacitinib was seen for many expanded lesional clones in scalp and blood. How baseline CD8+ expansion relates to response remains uncertain (there was one nonresponder).

Extracted RNA was reverse transcribed, and the resulting cDNA served as sequencing template. Assay used: immunoSEQ multiplex PCR; TCRdb lists only in-frame clones, some missing. The sample records around 180,000 clones, approximately 67% being singletons. On this clone itself: What it binds is unknown.

This sample's treatment: oral pan-JAK inhibitor, 5-10 mg twice daily. The V and J ends lost 5 bases and 2 bases respectively, with 17 bases between them. Germline loops: CDR1 SGHDT, CDR2 YYEEEE. CDR3 length equals 15 residues. The sequence came from a human donor with alopecia areata. This sample comprised CD4+ T cells sorted from blood, obtained around week 50, from a patient treated with tofacitinib. V gene TRBV5-6 combines with J gene TRBJ2-7; tentative D call: TRBD2 (6 bases). CDR3 bases: TGTGCCAGCAGTCCCGGGACGGGACTTCCCTACGAGCAGTACTTC. Residues: CASSPGTGLPYEQYF.